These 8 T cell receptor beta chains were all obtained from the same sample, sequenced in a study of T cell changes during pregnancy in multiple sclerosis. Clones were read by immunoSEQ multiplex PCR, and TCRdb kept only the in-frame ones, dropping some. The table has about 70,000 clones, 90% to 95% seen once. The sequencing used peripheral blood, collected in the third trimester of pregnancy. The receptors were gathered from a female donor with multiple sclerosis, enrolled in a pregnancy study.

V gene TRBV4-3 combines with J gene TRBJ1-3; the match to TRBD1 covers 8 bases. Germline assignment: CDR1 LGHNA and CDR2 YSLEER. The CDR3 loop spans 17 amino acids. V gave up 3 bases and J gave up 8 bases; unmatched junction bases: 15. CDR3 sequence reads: CASSHRLSGGTRDTIYF. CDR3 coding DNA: TGCGCCAGCAGCCACCGACTCTCAGGGGGCACGCGGGACACCATATATTTT.

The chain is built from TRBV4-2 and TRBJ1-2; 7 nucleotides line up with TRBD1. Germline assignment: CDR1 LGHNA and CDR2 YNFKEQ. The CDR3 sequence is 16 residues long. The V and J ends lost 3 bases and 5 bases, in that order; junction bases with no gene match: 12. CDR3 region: CASSHLQTGSSYGYTF. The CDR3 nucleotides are TGTGCCAGCAGCCACCTCCAGACAGGGTCCTCGTATGGCTACACCTTC.

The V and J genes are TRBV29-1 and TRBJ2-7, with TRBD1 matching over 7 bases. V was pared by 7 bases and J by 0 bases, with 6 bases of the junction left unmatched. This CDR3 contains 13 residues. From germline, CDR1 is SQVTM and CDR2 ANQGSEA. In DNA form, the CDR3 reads TGCAGCGCGGGACAGCATTCCTCCTACGAGCAGTACTTC. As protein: CSAGQHSSYEQYF.

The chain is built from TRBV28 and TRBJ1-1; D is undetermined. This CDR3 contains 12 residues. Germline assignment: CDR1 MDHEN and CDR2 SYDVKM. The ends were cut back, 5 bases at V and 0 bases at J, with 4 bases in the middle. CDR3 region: CASSPLNTEAFF. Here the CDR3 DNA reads TGTGCCAGCAGTCCCTTGAACACTGAAGCTTTCTTT.

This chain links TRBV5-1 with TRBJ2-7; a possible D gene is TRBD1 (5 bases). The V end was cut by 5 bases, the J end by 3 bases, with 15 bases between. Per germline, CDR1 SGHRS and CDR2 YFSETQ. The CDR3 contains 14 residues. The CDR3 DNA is TGCGCCAGCAGTTACGGACAATACGGCTACGAGCAGTACTTC. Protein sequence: CASSYGQYGYEQYF.

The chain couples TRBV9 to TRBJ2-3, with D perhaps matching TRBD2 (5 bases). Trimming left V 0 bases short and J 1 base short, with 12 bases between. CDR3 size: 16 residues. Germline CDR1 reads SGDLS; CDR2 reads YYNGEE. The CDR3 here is CASSVDGETGTDTQYF. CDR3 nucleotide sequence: TGTGCCAGCAGCGTAGACGGGGAAACTGGCACAGATACGCAGTATTTT.

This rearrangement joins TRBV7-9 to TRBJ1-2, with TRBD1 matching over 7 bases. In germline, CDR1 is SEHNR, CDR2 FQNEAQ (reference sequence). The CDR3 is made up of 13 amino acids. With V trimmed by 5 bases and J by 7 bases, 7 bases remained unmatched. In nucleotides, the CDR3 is TGTGCCAGCAGCCCACAGGGGAAGGGTGGCTACACCTTC. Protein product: CASSPQGKGGYTF.

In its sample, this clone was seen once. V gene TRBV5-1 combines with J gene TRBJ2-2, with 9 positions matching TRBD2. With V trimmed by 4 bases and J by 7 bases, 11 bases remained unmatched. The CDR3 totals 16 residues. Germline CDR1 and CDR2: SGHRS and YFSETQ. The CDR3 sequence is CASSPLPSGEGGELFF. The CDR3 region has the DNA TGCGCCAGCAGCCCGCTCCCTAGCGGGGAGGGCGGGGAGCTGTTTTTT.